What follows is one T cell receptor beta chain and its context. Antigen: not known. This sample is drawn from a study of OX40 agonist ivuxolimab in advanced cancers. Study-wide findings and caveats: Average numbers of expanded clones were greater in CD8+ T cells than in CD4+.

V was clipped by 4 bases and J by 6 bases; unmatched bases: 9. CDR3 length: 16 amino acids. In germline, CDR1 is SGDLS, CDR2 YYNGEE. TCRdb's copy holds only in-frame clones and misses some; the assay was immunoSEQ multiplex PCR. The sample gives approximately 25,000 clones, 75% to 90% of which show up once; around 30% is in the top ten. The V gene is TRBV9, the J gene TRBJ2-3, with TRBD2 identical over 12 bases. The sequence came from an adult with an advanced solid tumor such as melanoma, head and neck, liver or kidney cancer. The starting material was CD4+ or CD8+ T cells sorted from blood, obtained in a trial of the OX40 agonist ivuxolimab. This CDR3 reads CASSSASGGAGDTQYF. CDR3 DNA: TGTGCCAGCAGCTCCGCTAGCGGGGGGGCGGGGGATACGCAGTATTTT. The whole variable domain, filled in from reference TRBV9 and TRBJ2-3, reads DSGVTQTPKHLITATGQRVTLRCSPRSGDLSVYWYQQSLDQGLQFLIQYYNGEERAKGNILERFSAQQFPDLHSELNLSSLELGDSALYFCASSSASGGAGDTQYFGPGTRLTVL.